The next 26 T cell receptor beta chains were all read from a single sample in a study of shared clonotypes between healthy human individuals. The repertoire was sequenced with immunoSEQ multiplex PCR; TCRdb's copy has only in-frame clones and lacks some. The sample has over a million clones, roughly 96% seen once. The sequenced material came from naive CD4+ T cells sorted from blood. Subset defined: CD45RA+ positively selected. Receptors were obtained from a man aged 25 to 45 in good health.

V gene TRBV6-6 combines with J gene TRBJ2-7, with 8 positions matching TRBD2. CDR1 MNHNY and CDR2 SVGAGI come from the germline V gene (reference sequence). Trimming at V came to 8 bases and at J to 4 bases, leaving 13 bases not matched to a gene. The CDR3 loop spans 15 amino acids. CDR3 amino acids: CASLLFAGGPYEQYF. CDR3 DNA: TGTGCCAGCCTCCTCTTTGCGGGAGGTCCTTACGAGCAGTACTTC.

V is TRBV28 and J is TRBJ1-1; no clear D gene. Germline CDR1 reads MDHEN; CDR2 reads SYDVKM. This CDR3 contains 14 residues. V was cut by 7 bases and J by 7 bases, with 19 bases left in between. The CDR3 reads CASTDRILAFEAFF. In nucleotides, the CDR3 is TGTGCCAGCACGGATCGAATCTTGGCCTTTGAAGCTTTCTTT. Complete variable domain (other parts from reference TRBV28 and TRBJ1-1): DVKVTQSSRYLVKRTGEKVFLECVQDMDHENMFWYRQDPGLGLRLIYFSYDVKMKEKGDIPEGYSVSREKKERFSLILESASTNQTSMYLCASTDRILAFEAFFGQGTRLTVV.

The V gene is TRBV5-4, the J gene TRBJ2-3, with 7 bases aligning to TRBD1. This CDR3 contains 16 residues. CDR1 is SGHNT and CDR2 is YYREEE in the germline V gene (reference sequence). The V and J ends lost 4 bases and 0 bases, in that order; junction bases with no gene match: 8. The CDR3 sequence is CASSLGQFTSTDTQYF. DNA of the CDR3: TGTGCCAGCAGCCTGGGACAGTTTACTAGCACAGATACGCAGTATTTT.

The chain employs TRBV5-1 and TRBJ2-3, with D perhaps TRBD2 (5 bases). V lost 7 bases and J lost 0, with 21 bases in between. Germline V lookup: CDR1 SGHRS, CDR2 YFSETQ. The length of the CDR3 is 17 residues. In DNA, the CDR3 is TGCGCCAGCGGGATTTGTCATAGCGATCGGAGCACAGATACGCAGTATTTT. This codes for CASGICHSDRSTDTQYF.

This chain uses TRBV7-2 with TRBJ1-1, with D tentatively TRBD1 (5 bases). The CDR3 covers 14 residues. V lost 1 base, J lost 8 bases, and 14 bases lay in between. Germline V gene lookup returns CDR1 SGHTA and CDR2 FQGNSA. The CDR3 protein is CASSLVGPSTEAFF. As DNA, the CDR3 is TGTGCCAGCAGCTTAGTGGGGCCCTCCACCGAAGCTTTCTTT.

The V gene is TRBV7-2, the J gene TRBJ2-3; 10 nucleotides align to TRBD1. Per germline, CDR1 SGHTA and CDR2 FQGNSA. This CDR3 spans 14 amino acids. The V and J ends lost 4 bases and 5 bases, in that order; junction bases with no gene match: 3. The CDR3 nucleotides are TGTGCCAGCAGCTACCGGGACAGGGGAGATACGCAGTATTTT. Translation: CASSYRDRGDTQYF.

The V gene is TRBV7-3, the J gene TRBJ2-3, with a possible D match to TRBD2 (6 bases). V was shortened by 3 bases and J by 3 bases, with 13 bases between the two germline ends. The CDR3 has 15 amino acids. Germline V CDR1 and CDR2: SGHTA, FQGTGA. The CDR3 coding sequence is TGTGCCAGCAGCTTGGGGGGATTGAGTACAGATACGCAGTATTTT. This translates into CASSLGGLSTDTQYF. The full variable domain, rest sourced from reference TRBV7-3 and TRBJ2-3, is GAGVSQTPSNKVTEKGKYVELRCDPISGHTALYWYRQSLGQGPEFLIYFQGTGAADDSGLPNDRFFAVRPEGSVSTLKIQRTERGDSAVYLCASSLGGLSTDTQYFGPGTRLTVL.

A single count supports this clone. The CDR3 spells CASRMGGAYNEQFF. The CDR3 DNA sequence: TGTGCCAGCAGAATGGGAGGAGCCTACAATGAGCAGTTCTTC. This rearrangement joins TRBV6-6 to TRBJ2-1, with TRBD2 as a possible D gene (6 bases). The CDR3 extends over 14 amino acids. Germline assignment: CDR1 MNHNY and CDR2 SVGAGI (reference sequence). Deletions cut 6 bases from V and 2 bases from J, with 11 bases between.

V usage is TRBV6-5 and J usage is TRBJ1-5; tentative D call: TRBD1 (5 bases). The V gene lost 2 bases and the J gene lost 5 bases, with 13 bases spanning the gap. The germline V gene encodes CDR1 MNHEY and CDR2 SVGAGI. CDR3 length equals 15 residues. The CDR3 spells CASSYGAGSYQPQHF. The DNA for the CDR3 is TGTGCCAGCAGTTACGGCGCAGGGTCCTATCAGCCCCAGCATTTT.

The CDR3 region has the DNA TGCGCCAGCAGTGATGGCCACAGCACAGATACGCAGTATTTT. It yields the protein CASSDGHSTDTQYF. The V and J genes are TRBV10-2 and TRBJ2-3, with D unresolved. CDR3 size: 14 residues. With 3 bases removed from V and 0 bases from J, the gap between germline ends came to 7 bases. The germline V gene encodes CDR1 WSHSY and CDR2 SAAADI.

As DNA, the CDR3 is TGTGCCAGTAGTATAGGTTCTCGGGATAGCACAGATACGCAGTATTTT. This encodes CASSIGSRDSTDTQYF. The chain couples TRBV19 to TRBJ2-3, with a weak D call TRBD2 (5 bases). Germline-derived CDR1 and CDR2 are LNHDA and SQIVND (reference sequence). The CDR3 covers 16 residues. Trimming took 1 base from V and 0 from J, leaving 11 bases between them.

V gene TRBV5-6 combines with J gene TRBJ2-2; 11 bases are shared with TRBD1. The CDR3 is 16 amino acids. The germline CDR1 and CDR2 sequences are SGHDT and YYEEEE. V lost 4 bases and J lost 2; bases outside the gene matches: 4. The CDR3 DNA sequence: TGTGCCAGCAGCAGGACAGGGGGCTTAAACACCGGGGAGCTGTTTTTT. Residues: CASSRTGGLNTGELFF.

The V call is TRBV6-6, the J call TRBJ2-3; D is unresolved. V gave up 4 bases and J gave up 3 bases, with 11 bases separating them. Germline loops: CDR1 MNHNY, CDR2 SVGAGI (reference sequence). The CDR3 is made up of 14 amino acids. CDR3 residues: CASSSTGVTDTQYF. CDR3 in DNA: TGTGCCAGCAGTTCAACTGGGGTAACAGATACGCAGTATTTT.

The rearrangement uses TRBV20-1 and TRBJ2-1; tentatively, D is TRBD1 (5 bases). CDR1 and CDR2 (germline): DFQATT, SNEGSKA (reference sequence). This CDR3 contains 10 residues. The CDR3 DNA follows: TGCAGGGGGCAGCGCGATGAGCAGTTCTTC. Protein: CRGQRDEQFF.

This clone was seen once. The chain employs TRBV14 and TRBJ2-6, with D perhaps matching TRBD1 or TRBD2 (5 bases each). CDR3 length: 19 amino acids. The V end lost 5 bases, the J end lost 0 bases, and 20 bases lay between the germline ends. The germline V gene has CDR1 SGHDN and CDR2 FVKESK. This CDR3 reads CASSSRPPGPSSGANVLTF. The CDR3 DNA follows: TGTGCCAGCAGCTCACGGCCGCCGGGACCCAGCTCTGGGGCCAACGTCCTGACTTTC.

The gene calls are TRBV4-1 and TRBJ2-7; TRBD1 might be the D (5 bases). V shed 2 bases and J shed 7 bases, with 18 bases lying between them. CDR3 size: 15 residues. The V gene's germline CDR1 is MGHRA and CDR2 YSYEKL. In nucleotides, the CDR3 is TGCGCCAGCAGCCAAAGTGACAGAAGTTCGCTGGAGCAGTACTTC. Translated: CASSQSDRSSLEQYF.

This rearrangement joins TRBV14 to TRBJ2-1; 8 bases agree with TRBD2. Unmatched junction bases numbered 10, after V lost 6 bases and J lost 3 bases. Germline values: CDR1 SGHDN, CDR2 FVKESK. The CDR3 has 16 residues. The CDR3 DNA is TGTGCCAGCAGTCCCAAGCGGGGGCTATACTACAATGAGCAGTTCTTC. Protein sequence: CASSPKRGLYYNEQFF.

V usage is TRBV27 and J usage is TRBJ2-6, with 7 bases matching TRBD1. CDR1 and CDR2 (germline): MNHEY, SMNVEV (reference sequence). V was clipped by 7 bases and J by 2 bases; unmatched bases: 8. This CDR3 has 16 residues. CDR3 region: CASKIQGSAGANVLTF. The CDR3 DNA is TGTGCCAGCAAAATACAGGGGTCGGCTGGGGCCAACGTCCTGACTTTC.

The chain carries TRBV7-6 and TRBJ2-3, with D perhaps given as TRBD1 or TRBD2 (6 bases each). Germline CDR1 and CDR2: SGHVS and FNYEAQ. Trimming cost V 5 bases and J 4 bases, with 37 bases left between them. The CDR3 runs 22 residues. The CDR3 coding sequence is TGTGCCAGCAGCCCTTCCTATCGCTGGGGCAGACTAGGACACACAGGGTCAGATACGCAGTATTTT. This translates into CASSPSYRWGRLGHTGSDTQYF.

The gene calls are TRBV4-3 and TRBJ1-1, with D unresolved. Between the trimmed V and J ends, which lost 0 bases and 7 bases, there was a span of 9 bases. Looked up from germline, CDR1 is LGHNA and CDR2 is YSLEER. CDR3 length: 13 residues. CDR3 bases: TGCGCCAGCAGCCAAGATCACCTGGGTGAAGCTTTCTTT. This sequence encodes CASSQDHLGEAFF.

The CDR3 sequence is CATSGGYTDTQYF. Here the CDR3 DNA reads TGTGCAACTAGCGGGGGATACACAGATACGCAGTATTTT. The gene calls are TRBV7-2 and TRBJ2-3; 11 bases map to TRBD2. Germline CDR1 and CDR2: SGHTA and FQGNSA. The CDR3 consists of 13 residues.

The V call is TRBV7-2, the J call TRBJ2-7; a weak D match, TRBD2 (5 bases). The CDR3 is 15 residues long. Germline CDR1 and CDR2: SGHTA and FQGNSA. Trimming took 4 bases from V and 5 from J, leaving 18 bases between them. The CDR3 loop reads CASSSFEDGADEQYF. The CDR3 nucleotides are TGTGCCAGCAGCTCATTTGAGGATGGAGCGGACGAGCAGTACTTC.

This sequence joins TRBV19 and TRBJ2-7, with D possibly being TRBD1 or TRBD2 (5 bases each). This CDR3 has 15 amino acids. Looked up from germline, CDR1 is LNHDA and CDR2 is SQIVND (reference sequence). V lost 7 bases and J 2 bases, leaving 18 bases between the germline ends. The CDR3 DNA reads TGTGCCAGTACCCTCTCCCGAGGGACCCCCTACGAGCAGTACTTC. Amino acids: CASTLSRGTPYEQYF.

This clone was recorded only once. This CDR3 reads CSVGTVLGDTQYF. In nucleotides, the CDR3 is TGCAGCGTCGGGACAGTGTTGGGGGATACGCAGTATTTT. The genes are TRBV29-1 and TRBJ2-3, with TRBD1 matching over 7 bases. The CDR3 sequence is 13 residues long. After removal of 6 bases from V and 6 bases from J, the junction contained 9 bases not matched to a gene. Germline lookup yields CDR1 SQVTM and CDR2 ANQGSEA.

On this clone: The sample holds other DNA sequences that translate to the same CDR3. J is TRBJ2-1 and V is TRBV15; no definite D call. Germline CDR1 LNHNV, CDR2 YYDKDF (reference sequence). Trimming removed 0 bases at V and 3 bases at J, with 3 bases between. CDR3 length: 13 amino acids. CDR3 bases: TGTGCCACCAGCAGAGATAACTACAATGAGCAGTTCTTC. It specifies CATSRDNYNEQFF.

Comment on this clone: In the same sample, other DNA sequences code for this CDR3. V gene TRBV27 combines with J gene TRBJ2-2, with 8 bases lining up with TRBD2. In germline, CDR1 is MNHEY, CDR2 SMNVEV (reference sequence). With V trimmed by 3 bases and J by 0 bases, 3 bases remained unmatched. The CDR3 is 16 amino acids. Here the CDR3 DNA reads TGTGCCAGCAGTTTCCTAGCGGGTACGAACACCGGGGAGCTGTTTTTT. Protein: CASSFLAGTNTGELFF.